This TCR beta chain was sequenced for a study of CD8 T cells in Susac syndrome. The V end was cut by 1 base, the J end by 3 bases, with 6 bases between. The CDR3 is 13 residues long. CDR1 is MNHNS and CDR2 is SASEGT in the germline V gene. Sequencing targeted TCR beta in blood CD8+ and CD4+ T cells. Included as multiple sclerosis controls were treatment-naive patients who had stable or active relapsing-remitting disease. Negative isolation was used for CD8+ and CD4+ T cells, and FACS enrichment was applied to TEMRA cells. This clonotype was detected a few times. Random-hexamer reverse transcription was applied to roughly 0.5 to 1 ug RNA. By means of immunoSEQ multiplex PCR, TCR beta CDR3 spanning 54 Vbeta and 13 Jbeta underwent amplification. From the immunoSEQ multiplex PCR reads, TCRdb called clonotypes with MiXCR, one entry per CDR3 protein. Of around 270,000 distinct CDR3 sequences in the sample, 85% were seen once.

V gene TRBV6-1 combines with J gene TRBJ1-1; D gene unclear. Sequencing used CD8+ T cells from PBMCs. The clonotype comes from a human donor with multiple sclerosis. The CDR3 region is CASSEDSYTEAFF. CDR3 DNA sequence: TGTGCCAGCAGTGAAGACAGTTACACTGAAGCTTTCTTT.